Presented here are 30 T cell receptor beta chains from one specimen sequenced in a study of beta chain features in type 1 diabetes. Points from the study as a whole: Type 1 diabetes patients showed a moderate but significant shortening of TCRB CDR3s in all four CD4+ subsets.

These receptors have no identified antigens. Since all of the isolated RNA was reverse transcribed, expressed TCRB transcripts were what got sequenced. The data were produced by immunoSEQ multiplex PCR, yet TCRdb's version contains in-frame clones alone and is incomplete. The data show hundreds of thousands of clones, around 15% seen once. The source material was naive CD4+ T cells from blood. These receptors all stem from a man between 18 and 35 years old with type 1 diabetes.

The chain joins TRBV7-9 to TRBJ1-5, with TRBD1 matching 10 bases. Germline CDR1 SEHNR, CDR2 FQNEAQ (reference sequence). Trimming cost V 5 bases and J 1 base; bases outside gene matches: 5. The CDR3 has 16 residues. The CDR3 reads CASSPGDRGSNQPQHF. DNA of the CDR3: TGTGCCAGCAGCCCGGGGGACAGGGGAAGCAATCAGCCCCAGCATTTT.

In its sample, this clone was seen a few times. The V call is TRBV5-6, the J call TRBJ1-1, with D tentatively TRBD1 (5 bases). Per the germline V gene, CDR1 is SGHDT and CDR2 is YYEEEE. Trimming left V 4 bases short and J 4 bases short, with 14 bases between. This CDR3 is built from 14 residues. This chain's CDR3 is CASSLVPGTTEAFF. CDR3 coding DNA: TGTGCCAGCAGCCTGGTCCCTGGGACCACTGAAGCTTTCTTT.

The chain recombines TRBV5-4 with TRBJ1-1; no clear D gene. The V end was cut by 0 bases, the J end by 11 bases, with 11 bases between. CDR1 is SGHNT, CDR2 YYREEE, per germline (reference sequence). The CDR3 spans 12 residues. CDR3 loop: CASSLEGFEAFF. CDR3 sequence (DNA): TGTGCCAGCAGCTTGGAGGGTTTTGAGGCTTTCTTT.

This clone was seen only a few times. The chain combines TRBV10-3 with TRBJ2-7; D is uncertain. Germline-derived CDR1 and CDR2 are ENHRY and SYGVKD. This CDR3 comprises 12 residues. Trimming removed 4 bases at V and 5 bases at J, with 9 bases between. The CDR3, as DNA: TGTGCCATCAGTGGGACCCCAGACGAGCAGTACTTC. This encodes CAISGTPDEQYF.

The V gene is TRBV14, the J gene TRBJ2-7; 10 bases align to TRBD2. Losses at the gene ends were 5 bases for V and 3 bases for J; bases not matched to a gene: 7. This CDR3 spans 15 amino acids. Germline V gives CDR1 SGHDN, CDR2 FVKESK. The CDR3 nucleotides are TGTGCCAGCAGCGAGCTAGCGGGGGTATTCTACGAGCAGTACTTC. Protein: CASSELAGVFYEQYF.

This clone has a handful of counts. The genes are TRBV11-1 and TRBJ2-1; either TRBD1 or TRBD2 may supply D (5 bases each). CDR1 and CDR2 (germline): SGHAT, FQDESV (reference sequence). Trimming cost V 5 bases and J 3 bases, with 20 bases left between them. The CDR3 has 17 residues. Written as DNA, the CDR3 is TGTGCCAGCAGCCCGAGTGAGGGGAGTGGGGGCTACAATGAGCAGTTCTTC. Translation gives CASSPSEGSGGYNEQFF.

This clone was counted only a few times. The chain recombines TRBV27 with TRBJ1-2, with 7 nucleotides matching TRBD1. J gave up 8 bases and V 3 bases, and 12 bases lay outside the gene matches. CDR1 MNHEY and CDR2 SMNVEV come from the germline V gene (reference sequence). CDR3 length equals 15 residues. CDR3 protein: CASSFSDDRAPGYTF. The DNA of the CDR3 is TGTGCCAGCAGTTTCTCCGATGACAGGGCGCCGGGCTACACCTTC.

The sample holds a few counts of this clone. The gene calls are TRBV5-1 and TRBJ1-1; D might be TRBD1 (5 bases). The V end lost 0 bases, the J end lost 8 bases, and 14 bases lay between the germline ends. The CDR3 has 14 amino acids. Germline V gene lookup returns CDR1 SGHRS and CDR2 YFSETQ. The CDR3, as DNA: TGCGCCAGCAGCTTGGCCGGGCAGGGTGCAGAAGCTTTCTTT. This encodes CASSLAGQGAEAFF.

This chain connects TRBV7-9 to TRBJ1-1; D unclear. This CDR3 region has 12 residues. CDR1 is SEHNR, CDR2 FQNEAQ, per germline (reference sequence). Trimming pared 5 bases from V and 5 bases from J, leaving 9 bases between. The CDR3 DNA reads TGTGCCAGCAGCCTTACGCCAACTGAAGCTTTCTTT. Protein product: CASSLTPTEAFF.

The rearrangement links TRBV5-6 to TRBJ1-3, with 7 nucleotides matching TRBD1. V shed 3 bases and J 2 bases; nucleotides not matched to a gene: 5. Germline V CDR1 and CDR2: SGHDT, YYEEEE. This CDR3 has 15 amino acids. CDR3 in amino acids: CASSWDSLAGNTIYF. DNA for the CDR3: TGTGCCAGCAGCTGGGACAGCCTTGCTGGAAACACCATATATTTT.

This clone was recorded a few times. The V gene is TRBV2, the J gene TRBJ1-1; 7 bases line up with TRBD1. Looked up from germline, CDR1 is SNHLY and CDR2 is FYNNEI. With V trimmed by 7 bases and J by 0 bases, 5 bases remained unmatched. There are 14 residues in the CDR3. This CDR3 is CASTATGMNTEAFF. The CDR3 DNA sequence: TGTGCCAGCACCGCGACAGGGATGAACACTGAAGCTTTCTTT.

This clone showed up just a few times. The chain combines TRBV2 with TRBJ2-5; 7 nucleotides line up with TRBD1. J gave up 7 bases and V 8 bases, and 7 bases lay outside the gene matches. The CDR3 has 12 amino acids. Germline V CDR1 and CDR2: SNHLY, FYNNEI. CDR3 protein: CASEDRVGTQYF. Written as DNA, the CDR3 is TGTGCCAGCGAAGACAGGGTTGGGACCCAGTACTTC.

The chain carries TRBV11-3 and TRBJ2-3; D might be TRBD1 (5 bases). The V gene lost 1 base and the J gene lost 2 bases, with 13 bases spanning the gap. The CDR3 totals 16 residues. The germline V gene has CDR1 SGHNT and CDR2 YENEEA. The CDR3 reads CASSLGGRAPTDTQYF. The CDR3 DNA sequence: TGTGCCAGCAGCTTAGGCGGCAGGGCCCCCACAGATACGCAGTATTTT.

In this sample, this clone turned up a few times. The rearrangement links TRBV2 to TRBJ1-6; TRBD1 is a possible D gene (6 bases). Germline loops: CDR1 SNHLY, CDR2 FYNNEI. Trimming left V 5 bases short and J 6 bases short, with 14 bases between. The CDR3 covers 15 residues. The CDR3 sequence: CASSPRDRINSPLHF. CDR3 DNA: TGTGCCAGCAGTCCCCGCGACAGGATTAATTCACCCCTCCACTTT.

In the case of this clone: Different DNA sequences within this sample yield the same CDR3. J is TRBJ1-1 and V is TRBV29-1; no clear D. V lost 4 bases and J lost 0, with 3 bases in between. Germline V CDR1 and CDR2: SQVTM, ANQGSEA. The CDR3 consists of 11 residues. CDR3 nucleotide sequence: TGCAGCGTTGGACTGAACACTGAAGCTTTCTTT. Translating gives CSVGLNTEAFF.

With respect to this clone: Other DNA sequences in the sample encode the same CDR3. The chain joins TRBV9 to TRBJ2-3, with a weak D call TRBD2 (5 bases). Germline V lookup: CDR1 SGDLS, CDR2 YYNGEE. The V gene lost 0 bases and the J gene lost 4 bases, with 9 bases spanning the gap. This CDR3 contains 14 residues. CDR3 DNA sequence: TGTGCCAGCAGCGTAGGGGGAGTCGCAGATACGCAGTATTTT. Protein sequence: CASSVGGVADTQYF.

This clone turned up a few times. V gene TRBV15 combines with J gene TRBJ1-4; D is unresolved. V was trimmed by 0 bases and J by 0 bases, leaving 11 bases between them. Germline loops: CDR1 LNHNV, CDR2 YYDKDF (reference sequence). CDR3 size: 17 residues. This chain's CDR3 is CATSRDGEVTTNEKLFF. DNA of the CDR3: TGTGCCACCAGCAGAGATGGGGAAGTCACAACTAATGAAAAACTGTTTTTT.

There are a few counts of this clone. The CDR3 sequence: CATSSRTLTKLFF. DNA for the CDR3: TGTGCCACCAGCAGTCGGACCCTTACTAAACTGTTTTTT. This chain joins TRBV15 and TRBJ1-4; D uncertain. Trimming removed 3 bases at V and 11 bases at J, with 13 bases between. This CDR3 comprises 13 residues. Looked up from germline, CDR1 is LNHNV and CDR2 is YYDKDF (reference sequence). Full variable domain (remainder filled in from reference TRBV15 and TRBJ1-4): DAMVIQNPRYQVTQFGKPVTLSCSQTLNHNVMYWYQQKSSQAPKLLFHYYDKDFNNEADTPDNFQSRRPNTSFCFLDIRSPGLGDTAMYLCATSSRTLTKLFFGSGTQLSVL.

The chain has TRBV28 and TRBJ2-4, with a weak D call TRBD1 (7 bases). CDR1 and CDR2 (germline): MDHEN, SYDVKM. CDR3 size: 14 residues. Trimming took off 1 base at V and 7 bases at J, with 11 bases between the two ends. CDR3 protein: CASSLSAGGNIQYF. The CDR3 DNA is TGTGCCAGCAGTTTATCAGCAGGGGGGAACATTCAGTACTTC.

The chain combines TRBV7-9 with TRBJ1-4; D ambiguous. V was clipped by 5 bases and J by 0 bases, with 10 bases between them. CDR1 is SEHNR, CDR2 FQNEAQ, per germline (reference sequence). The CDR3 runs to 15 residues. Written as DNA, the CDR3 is TGTGCCAGCAGCCTCCAGTTTGCAACTAATGAAAAACTGTTTTTT. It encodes CASSLQFATNEKLFF.

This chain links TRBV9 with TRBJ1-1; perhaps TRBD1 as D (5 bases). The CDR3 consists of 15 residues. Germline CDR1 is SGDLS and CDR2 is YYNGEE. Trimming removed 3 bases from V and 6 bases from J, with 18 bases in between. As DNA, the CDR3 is TGTGCCAGCAGCGACCGGGGGAGGTACTCGGCTGAAGCTTTCTTT. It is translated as CASSDRGRYSAEAFF.

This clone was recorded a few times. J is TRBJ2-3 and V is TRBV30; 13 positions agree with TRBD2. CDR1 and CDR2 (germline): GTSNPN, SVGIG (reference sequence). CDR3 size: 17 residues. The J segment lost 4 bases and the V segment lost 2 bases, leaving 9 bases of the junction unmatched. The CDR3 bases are TGTGCCTGGAGTATGCTCCGGACTAGCGGGGGTGCAGATACGCAGTATTTT. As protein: CAWSMLRTSGGADTQYF.

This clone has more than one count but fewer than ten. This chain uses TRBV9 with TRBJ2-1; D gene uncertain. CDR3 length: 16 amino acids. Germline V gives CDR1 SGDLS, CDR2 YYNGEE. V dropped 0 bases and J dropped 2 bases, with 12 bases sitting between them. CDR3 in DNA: TGTGCCAGCAGCGTAGAGATAGGGCCCCCCTACAATGAGCAGTTCTTC. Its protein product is CASSVEIGPPYNEQFF. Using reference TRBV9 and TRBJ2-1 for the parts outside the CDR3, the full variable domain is DSGVTQTPKHLITATGQRVTLRCSPRSGDLSVYWYQQSLDQGLQFLIQYYNGEERAKGNILERFSAQQFPDLHSELNLSSLELGDSALYFCASSVEIGPPYNEQFFGPGTRLTVL.

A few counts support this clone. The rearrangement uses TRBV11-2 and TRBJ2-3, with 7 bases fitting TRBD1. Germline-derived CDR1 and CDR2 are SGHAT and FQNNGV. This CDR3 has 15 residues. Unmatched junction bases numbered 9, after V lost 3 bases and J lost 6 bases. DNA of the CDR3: TGTGCCAGCAGCTTCTCGACAGGGAGCGAGGATACGCAGTATTTT. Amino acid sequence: CASSFSTGSEDTQYF.

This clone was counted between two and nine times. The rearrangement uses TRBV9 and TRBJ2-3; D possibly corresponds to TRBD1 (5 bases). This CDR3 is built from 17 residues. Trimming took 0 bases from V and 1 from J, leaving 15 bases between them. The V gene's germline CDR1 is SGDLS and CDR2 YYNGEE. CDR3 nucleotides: TGTGCCAGCAGCGTAGCAGATTCAGGGTGGGGCACAGATACGCAGTATTTT. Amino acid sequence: CASSVADSGWGTDTQYF.

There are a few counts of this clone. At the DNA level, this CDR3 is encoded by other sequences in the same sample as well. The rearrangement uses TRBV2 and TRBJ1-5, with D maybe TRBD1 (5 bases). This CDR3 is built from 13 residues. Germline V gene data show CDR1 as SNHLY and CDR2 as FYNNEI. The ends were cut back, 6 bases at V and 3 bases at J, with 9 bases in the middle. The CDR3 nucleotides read TGTGCCAGCAGCGGGGGTTTCAATCAGCCCCAGCATTTT. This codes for CASSGGFNQPQHF.

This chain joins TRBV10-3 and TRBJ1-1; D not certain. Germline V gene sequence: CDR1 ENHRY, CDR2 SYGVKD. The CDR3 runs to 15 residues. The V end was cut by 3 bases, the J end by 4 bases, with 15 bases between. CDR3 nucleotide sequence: TGTGCCATCAGTGATGGGCCTTCGGGCTCCACTGAAGCTTTCTTT. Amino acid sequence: CAISDGPSGSTEAFF.

The CDR3 coding sequence is TGTGCCAGCAGCTTATATCTCTACTCTTCCTACAATGAGCAGTTCTTC. Amino acids: CASSLYLYSSYNEQFF. The rearrangement joins TRBV7-8 to TRBJ2-1, with unresolved D. V shed 2 bases and J shed 1 base, with 12 bases lying between them. Germline V gives CDR1 SGHVS, CDR2 FQNEAQ. The CDR3 has 16 amino acids.

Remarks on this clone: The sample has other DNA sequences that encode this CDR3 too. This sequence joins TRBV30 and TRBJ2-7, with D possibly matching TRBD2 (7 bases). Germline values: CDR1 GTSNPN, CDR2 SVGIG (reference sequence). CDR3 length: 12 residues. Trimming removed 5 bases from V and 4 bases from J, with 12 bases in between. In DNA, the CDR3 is TGTGCCTGGGGGAGGGGGTCTTACGAGCAGTACTTC. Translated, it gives CAWGRGSYEQYF.

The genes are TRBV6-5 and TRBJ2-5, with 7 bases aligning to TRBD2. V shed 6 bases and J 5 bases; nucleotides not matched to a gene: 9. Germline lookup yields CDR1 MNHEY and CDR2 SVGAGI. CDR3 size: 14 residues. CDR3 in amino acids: CASSHREAGETQYF. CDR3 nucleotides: TGTGCCAGCAGCCACCGGGAGGCTGGGGAGACCCAGTACTTC.